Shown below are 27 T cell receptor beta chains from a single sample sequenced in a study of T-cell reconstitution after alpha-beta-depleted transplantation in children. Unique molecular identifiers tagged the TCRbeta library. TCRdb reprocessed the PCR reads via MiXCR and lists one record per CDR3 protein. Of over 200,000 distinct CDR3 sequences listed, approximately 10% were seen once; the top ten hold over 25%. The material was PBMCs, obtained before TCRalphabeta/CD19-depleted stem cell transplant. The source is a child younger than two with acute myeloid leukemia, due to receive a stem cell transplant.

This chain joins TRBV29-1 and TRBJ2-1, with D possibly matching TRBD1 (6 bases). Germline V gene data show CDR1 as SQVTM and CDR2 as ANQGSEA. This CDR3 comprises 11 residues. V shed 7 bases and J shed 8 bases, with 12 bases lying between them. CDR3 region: CSGQGLHEQFF. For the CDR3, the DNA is TGCAGCGGTCAGGGGCTCCATGAGCAGTTCTTC.

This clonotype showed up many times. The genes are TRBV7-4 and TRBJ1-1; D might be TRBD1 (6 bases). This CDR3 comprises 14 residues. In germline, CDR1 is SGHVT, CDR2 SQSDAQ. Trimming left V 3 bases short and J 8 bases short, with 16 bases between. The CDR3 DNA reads TGTGCCAGCAGCTTGAGCGACAGGAATGTAGAAGCTTTCTTT. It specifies CASSLSDRNVEAFF. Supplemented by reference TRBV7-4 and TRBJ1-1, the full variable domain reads GAGVSQSPRYKVAKRGRDVALRCDSISGHVTLYWYRQTLGQGSEVLTYSQSDAQRDKSGRPSGRFSAERPERSVSTLKIQRTEQGDSAVYLCASSLSDRNVEAFFGQGTRLTVV.

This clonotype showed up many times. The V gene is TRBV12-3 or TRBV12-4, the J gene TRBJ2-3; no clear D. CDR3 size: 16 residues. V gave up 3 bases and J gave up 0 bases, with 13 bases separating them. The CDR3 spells CASSFWVAPSTDTQYF. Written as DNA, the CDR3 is TGTGCCAGCAGTTTTTGGGTAGCTCCTAGCACAGATACGCAGTATTTT.

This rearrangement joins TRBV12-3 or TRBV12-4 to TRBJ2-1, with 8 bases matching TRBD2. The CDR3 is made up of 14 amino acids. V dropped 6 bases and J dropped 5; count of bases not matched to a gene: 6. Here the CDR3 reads CASSLHGGDNEQFF. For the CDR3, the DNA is TGTGCCAGCAGCCTACACGGGGGGGACAATGAGCAGTTCTTC.

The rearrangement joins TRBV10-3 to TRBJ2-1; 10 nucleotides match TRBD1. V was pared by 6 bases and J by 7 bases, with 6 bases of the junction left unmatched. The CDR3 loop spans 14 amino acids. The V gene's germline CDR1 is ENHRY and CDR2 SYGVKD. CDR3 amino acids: CAISPGQGVNEQFF. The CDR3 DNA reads TGTGCCATCAGCCCTGGACAGGGGGTAAATGAGCAGTTCTTC.

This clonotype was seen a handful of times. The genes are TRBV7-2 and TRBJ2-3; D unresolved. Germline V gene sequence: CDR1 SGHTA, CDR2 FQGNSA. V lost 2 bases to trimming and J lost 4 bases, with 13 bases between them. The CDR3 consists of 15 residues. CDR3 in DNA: TGTGCCAGCAGCTTAATTCCAGCGCCCCCAGATACGCAGTATTTT. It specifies CASSLIPAPPDTQYF.

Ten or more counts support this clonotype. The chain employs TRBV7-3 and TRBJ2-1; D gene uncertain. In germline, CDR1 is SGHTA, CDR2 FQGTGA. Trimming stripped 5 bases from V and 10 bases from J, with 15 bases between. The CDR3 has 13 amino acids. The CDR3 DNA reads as TGTGCCAGCAGCCAATCCCATGTTGAGGAGCAGTTCTTC. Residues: CASSQSHVEEQFF.

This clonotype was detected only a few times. The CDR3 DNA is TGTGCCAGCAGCAGTCTCAGAGCAACTAATGAAAAACTGTTTTTT. It specifies CASSSLRATNEKLFF. The rearrangement links TRBV7-9 to TRBJ1-4, with no clear D. The CDR3 has 15 residues. Per germline, CDR1 SEHNR and CDR2 FQNEAQ (reference sequence). Trimming pared 5 bases from V and 0 bases from J, leaving 10 bases between.

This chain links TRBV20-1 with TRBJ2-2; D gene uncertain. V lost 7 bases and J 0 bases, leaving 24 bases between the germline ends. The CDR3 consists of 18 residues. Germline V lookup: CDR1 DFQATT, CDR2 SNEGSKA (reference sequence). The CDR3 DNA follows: TGCAGTGGCCAAACTACGGGCAGTTACTTCGCGAACACCGGGGAGCTGTTTTTT. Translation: CSGQTTGSYFANTGELFF.

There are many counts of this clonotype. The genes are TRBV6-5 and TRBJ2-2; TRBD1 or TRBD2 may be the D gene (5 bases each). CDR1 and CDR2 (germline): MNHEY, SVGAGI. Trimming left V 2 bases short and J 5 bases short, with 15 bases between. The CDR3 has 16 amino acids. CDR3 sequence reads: CASSYAGTSRTGELFF. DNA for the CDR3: TGTGCCAGCAGTTACGCCGGGACCAGCAGAACCGGGGAGCTGTTTTTT.

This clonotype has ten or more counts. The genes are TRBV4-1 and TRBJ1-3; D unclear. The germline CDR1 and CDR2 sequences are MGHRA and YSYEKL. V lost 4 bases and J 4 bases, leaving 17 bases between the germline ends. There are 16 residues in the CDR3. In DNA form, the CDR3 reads TGCGCCAGCAGCCCTCCTTACGGCCTGGCGGGAAACACCATATATTTT. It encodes CASSPPYGLAGNTIYF.

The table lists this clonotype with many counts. The CDR3 spells CSVLQGQETQYF. Here the CDR3 DNA reads TGCAGCGTACTACAGGGGCAAGAGACCCAGTACTTC. V and J are TRBV29-1 and TRBJ2-5; 7 positions match TRBD1. CDR3 length: 12 amino acids. Per the germline V gene, CDR1 is SQVTM and CDR2 is ANQGSEA. Germline trimming cut 6 bases from V and 2 bases from J; bases unmatched to any gene: 3.

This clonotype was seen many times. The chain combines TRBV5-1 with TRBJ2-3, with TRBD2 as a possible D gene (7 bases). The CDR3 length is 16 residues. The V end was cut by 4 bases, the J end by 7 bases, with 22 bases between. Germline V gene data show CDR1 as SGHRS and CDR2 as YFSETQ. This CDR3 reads CASSLSPKGGRNTQYF. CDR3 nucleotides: TGCGCCAGCAGCCTATCACCCAAGGGGGGGCGAAATACGCAGTATTTT.

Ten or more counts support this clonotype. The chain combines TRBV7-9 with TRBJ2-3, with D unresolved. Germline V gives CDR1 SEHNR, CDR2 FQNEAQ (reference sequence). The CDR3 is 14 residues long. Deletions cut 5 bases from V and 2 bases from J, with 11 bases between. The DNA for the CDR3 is TGTGCCAGCAGCCGCACACAATTCACAGATACGCAGTATTTT. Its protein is CASSRTQFTDTQYF. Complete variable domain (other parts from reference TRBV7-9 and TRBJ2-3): DTGVSQNPRHKITKRGQNVTFRCDPISEHNRLYWYRQTLGQGPEFLTYFQNEAQLEKSRLLSDRFSAERPKGSFSTLEIQRTEQGDSAMYLCASSRTQFTDTQYFGPGTRLTVL.

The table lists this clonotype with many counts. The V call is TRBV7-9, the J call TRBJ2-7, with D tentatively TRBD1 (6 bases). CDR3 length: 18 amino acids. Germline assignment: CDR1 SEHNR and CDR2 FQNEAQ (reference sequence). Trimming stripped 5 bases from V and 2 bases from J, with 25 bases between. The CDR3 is CASSPRDRTSYPPYEQYF. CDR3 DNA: TGTGCCAGCAGCCCCCGAGACAGGACGAGTTACCCCCCCTACGAGCAGTACTTC.

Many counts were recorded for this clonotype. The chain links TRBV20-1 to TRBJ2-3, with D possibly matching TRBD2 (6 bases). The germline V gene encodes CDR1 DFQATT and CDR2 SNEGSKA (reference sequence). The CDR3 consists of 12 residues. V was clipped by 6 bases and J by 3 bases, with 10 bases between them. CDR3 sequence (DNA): TGCAGTGCGCCCGGGGGTACAGATACGCAGTATTTT. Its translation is CSAPGGTDTQYF.

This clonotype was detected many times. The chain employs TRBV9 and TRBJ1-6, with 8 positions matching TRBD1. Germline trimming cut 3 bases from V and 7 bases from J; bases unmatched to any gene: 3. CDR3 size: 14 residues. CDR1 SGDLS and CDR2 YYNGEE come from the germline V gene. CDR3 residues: CASSARDRNSPLHF. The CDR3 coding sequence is TGTGCCAGCAGCGCCCGGGACAGGAATTCACCCCTCCACTTT.

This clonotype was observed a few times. The CDR3 region has the DNA TGTGCCAGCAGCGGGGCGGGACTAGCGGGGTTTCAAGAGACCCAGTACTTC. It yields the protein CASSGAGLAGFQETQYF. V gene TRBV11-2 combines with J gene TRBJ2-5, with 13 bases fitting TRBD2. Looked up from germline, CDR1 is SGHAT and CDR2 is FQNNGV. This CDR3 contains 17 residues. Losses at the gene ends were 5 bases for V and 2 bases for J; bases not matched to a gene: 8.

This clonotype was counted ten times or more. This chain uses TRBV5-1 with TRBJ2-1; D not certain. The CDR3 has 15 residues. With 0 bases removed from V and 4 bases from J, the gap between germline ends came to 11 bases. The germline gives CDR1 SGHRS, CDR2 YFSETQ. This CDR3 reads CASSLEGIDYNEQFF. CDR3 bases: TGCGCCAGCAGCTTGGAGGGCATAGATTACAATGAGCAGTTCTTC.

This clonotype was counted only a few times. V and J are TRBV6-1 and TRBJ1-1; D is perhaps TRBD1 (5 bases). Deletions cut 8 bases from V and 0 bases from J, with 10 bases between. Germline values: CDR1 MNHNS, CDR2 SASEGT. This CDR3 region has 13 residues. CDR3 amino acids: CASFRQMNTEAFF. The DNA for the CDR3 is TGTGCCAGCTTCCGACAGATGAACACTGAAGCTTTCTTT.

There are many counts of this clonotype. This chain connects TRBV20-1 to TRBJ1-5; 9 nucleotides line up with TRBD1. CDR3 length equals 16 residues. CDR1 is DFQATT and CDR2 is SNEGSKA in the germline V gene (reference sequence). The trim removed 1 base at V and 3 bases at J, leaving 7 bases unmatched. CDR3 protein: CSARAVRTGVNQPQHF. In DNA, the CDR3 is TGCAGTGCTAGAGCGGTCCGGACAGGGGTCAATCAGCCCCAGCATTTT.

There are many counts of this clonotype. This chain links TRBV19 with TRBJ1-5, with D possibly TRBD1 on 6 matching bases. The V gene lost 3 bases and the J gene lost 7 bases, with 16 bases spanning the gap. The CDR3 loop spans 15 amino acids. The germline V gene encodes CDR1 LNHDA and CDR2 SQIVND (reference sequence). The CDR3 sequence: CASSILDRSEQPQHF. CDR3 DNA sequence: TGTGCCAGTAGTATCCTCGACAGGAGTGAACAGCCCCAGCATTTT.

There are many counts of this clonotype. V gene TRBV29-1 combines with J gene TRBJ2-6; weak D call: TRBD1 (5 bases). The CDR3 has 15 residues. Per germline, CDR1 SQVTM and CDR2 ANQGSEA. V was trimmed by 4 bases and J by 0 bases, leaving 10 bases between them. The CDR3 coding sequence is TGCAGCGTTGGTGGCAGGGACTCTGGGGCCAACGTCCTGACTTTC. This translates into CSVGGRDSGANVLTF.

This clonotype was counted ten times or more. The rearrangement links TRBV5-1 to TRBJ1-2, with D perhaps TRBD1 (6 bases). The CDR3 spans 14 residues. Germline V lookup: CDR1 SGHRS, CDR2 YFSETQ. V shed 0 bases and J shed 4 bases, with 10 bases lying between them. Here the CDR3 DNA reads TGCGCCAGCAGCTTGGGGCAGGGGAGCTATGGCTACACCTTC. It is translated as CASSLGQGSYGYTF.

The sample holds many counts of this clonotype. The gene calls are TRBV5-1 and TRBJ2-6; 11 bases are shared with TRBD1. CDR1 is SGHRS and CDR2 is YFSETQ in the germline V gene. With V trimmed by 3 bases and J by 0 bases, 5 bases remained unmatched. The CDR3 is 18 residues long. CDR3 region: CASSWTGTGGSGANVLTF. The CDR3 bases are TGCGCCAGCAGCTGGACCGGGACAGGGGGCTCTGGGGCCAACGTCCTGACTTTC. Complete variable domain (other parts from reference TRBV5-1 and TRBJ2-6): KAGVTQTPRYLIKTRGQQVTLSCSPISGHRSVSWYQQTPGQGLQFLFEYFSETQRNKGNFPGRFSGRQFSNSRSEMNVSTLELGDSALYLCASSWTGTGGSGANVLTFGAGSRLTVL.

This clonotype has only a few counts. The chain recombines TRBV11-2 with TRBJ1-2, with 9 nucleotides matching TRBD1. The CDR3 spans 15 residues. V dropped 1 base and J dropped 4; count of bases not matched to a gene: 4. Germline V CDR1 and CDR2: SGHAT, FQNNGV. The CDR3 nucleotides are TGTGCCAGCAGCTTAGGTCCGGGACAGGGCTATGGCTACACCTTC. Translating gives CASSLGPGQGYGYTF.

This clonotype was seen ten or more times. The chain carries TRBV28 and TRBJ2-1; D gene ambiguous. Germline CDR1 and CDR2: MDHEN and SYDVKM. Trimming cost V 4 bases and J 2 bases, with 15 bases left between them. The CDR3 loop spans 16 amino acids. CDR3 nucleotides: TGTGCCAGCAGTTCACGGGCTTTCCTACCCTACAATGAGCAGTTCTTC. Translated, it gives CASSSRAFLPYNEQFF.